A selection of T cell receptor beta chains follows, all from one sample in a study of blood T cell repertoires in COVID-19. The protocol was immunoSEQ multiplex PCR, while the TCRdb copy is restricted to in-frame clones and leaves out a portion. The sample includes approximately 300,000 clones, around 87% of them seen just once. Sequenced material: PBMCs or T cells enriched from blood (not recorded which). The receptor source for this set is a woman in her twenties or thirties who had recovered from COVID-19. Both conserved end residues are part of each CDR3. Fields, in order: D gene, clone size, J gene, V gene, CDR3 protein, CDR3 DNA. The D gene is left open where the match is weak. For some rows the clone size is stated as once, few or many, or as a class when expanded; others skip it.

>.|.|TRBJ2-3|TRBV30
CAWSVRRTDTQYF
TGTGCCTGGAGTGTTCGGAGGACAGATACGCAGTATTTT
>.|.|TRBJ1-3|TRBV28
CASSLRTDSYSGNTIYF
TGTGCCAGCAGTTTAAGGACAGACTCCTACTCTGGAAACACCATATATTTT
>TRBD1|.|TRBJ2-1|TRBV7-6
CASSLDRGRNEQFF
TGTGCCAGCAGCTTGGACAGGGGGAGGAATGAGCAGTTCTTC
>TRBD2|.|TRBJ2-2|TRBV4-1
CASSQVVAGGHGELFF
TGCGCCAGCAGCCAAGTTGTAGCGGGGGGGCACGGGGAGCTGTTTTTT
>TRBD1|.|TRBJ1-2|TRBV18
CASSALQGAEGYTF
TGTGCCAGCTCAGCATTACAGGGGGCAGAGGGCTACACCTTC
>.|few|TRBJ2-3|TRBV6-2/TRBV6-3
CASSLGGGDHTDTQYF
TGTGCCAGCAGTTTGGGGGGGGGCGATCACACAGATACGCAGTATTTT
>.|.|TRBJ2-5|TRBV20-1
CSAKLRETQYF
TGCAGTGCTAAGCTACGGGAGACCCAGTACTTC
>.|.|TRBJ2-1|TRBV6-2/TRBV6-3
CASSYLGAREQFF
TGTGCCAGCAGTTACTTGGGGGCCAGAGAGCAGTTCTTC
>.|once|TRBJ1-4|TRBV18
CASSPTTGGVNEKLFF
TGTGCCAGCTCACCGACAACGGGGGGGGTTAATGAAAAACTGTTTTTT
>.|.|TRBJ1-4|TRBV27
CASSPRSLNEKLFF
TGTGCCAGCAGTCCTCGGTCGCTAAATGAAAAACTGTTTTTT
>.|.|TRBJ2-7|TRBV14
CASSQGALGQYF
TGTGCCAGCAGCCAAGGGGCCCTTGGGCAGTACTTC
>TRBD2|.|TRBJ2-1|TRBV27
CASSSGRKRGGADDYNEQFF
TGTGCCAGCAGTTCCGGGAGGAAGCGGGGGGGCGCGGACGATTACAATGAGCAGTTCTTC
>TRBD1|.|TRBJ1-2|TRBV25-1
CASSDVQGARSYGYTF
TGTGCCAGCAGTGACGTACAGGGGGCGCGTAGTTATGGCTACACCTTC
>.|.|TRBJ1-2|TRBV20-1
CSAPGPFEGTF
TGCAGTGCCCCTGGTCCGTTCGAGGGCACCTTC
>TRBD2|few|TRBJ2-5|TRBV20-1
CSASPGLAGGVQETQYF
TGCAGTGCTAGTCCCGGACTAGCGGGGGGGGTACAAGAGACCCAGTACTTC
>TRBD2|once|TRBJ2-1|TRBV28
CASSPLAGEDNEQFF
TGTGCCAGCAGTCCGCTAGCGGGGGAGGACAATGAGCAGTTCTTC
>TRBD1|.|TRBJ1-4|TRBV20-1
CSASRQGGEKLFF
TGCAGTGCTAGTCGACAGGGGGGCGAAAAACTGTTTTTT
>TRBD1|.|TRBJ1-2|TRBV18
CASSPRDRDGYTF
TGTGCCAGCTCACCCCGGGACAGGGATGGCTACACCTTC
>.|few|TRBJ1-5|TRBV10-2
CASSDYPRAVRQPQHF
TGCGCCAGCAGTGACTACCCGAGGGCAGTGAGGCAGCCCCAGCATTTT
>TRBD1|.|TRBJ1-5|TRBV18
CASSPTTGGWTQHF
TGTGCCAGCTCACCAACGACAGGGGGGTGGACCCAGCATTTT